The next 27 T cell receptor beta chains were all read from a single sample in a study of T cell responses to AZD1222 COVID-19 vaccine. The assay was immunoSEQ multiplex PCR, and TCRdb's table has in-frame clones only and misses some. The table includes 140,000 to 150,000 clones, roughly 87% detected once. Here the sequenced sample was peripheral blood, taken 28 days after the second AZD1222 dose. The receptors originated from an adult who received the AZD1222 COVID-19 vaccine.

CDR3 sequence reads: CASSPGTGEASGYTF. The CDR3 DNA is TGTGCCAGCTCACCCGGGACAGGGGAGGCCTCGGGCTACACCTTC. The V and J genes are TRBV18 and TRBJ1-2, with 10 positions matching TRBD1. With 3 bases clipped from V and 8 bases from J, the junction kept 9 bases outside the gene matches. Looked up from germline, CDR1 is KGHSH and CDR2 is LQKENI. The CDR3 loop spans 15 amino acids. The full variable domain, its missing parts supplied by reference TRBV18 and TRBJ1-2, is NAGVMQNPRHLVRRRGQEARLRCSPMKGHSHVYWYRQLPEEGLKFMVYLQKENIIDESGMPKERFSAEFPKEGPSILRIQQVVRGDSAAYFCASSPGTGEASGYTFGSGTRLTVV.

The rearrangement links TRBV9 to TRBJ2-3; possible D gene TRBD2, 5 bases. CDR3 length: 18 residues. Germline CDR1 is SGDLS and CDR2 is YYNGEE. V dropped 4 bases and J dropped 0 bases, with 21 bases sitting between them. This CDR3 reads CASSSEWRVSTSTDTQYF. The CDR3 DNA reads TGTGCCAGCAGCTCCGAGTGGCGGGTTTCCACTAGCACAGATACGCAGTATTTT.

V usage is TRBV24-1 and J usage is TRBJ1-2, with a possible D match to TRBD1 (5 bases). Germline CDR1 is KGHDR and CDR2 is SFDVKD. V was cut by 3 bases and J by 10 bases, with 14 bases left in between. The CDR3 consists of 13 residues. CDR3 bases: TGTGCCACCAGTGATGTCACCTGGGGGGTCTACACCTTC. It yields the protein CATSDVTWGVYTF.

The rearrangement joins TRBV2 to TRBJ2-3, with 10 nucleotides matching TRBD1. The trim removed 5 bases at V and 2 bases at J, leaving 10 bases unmatched. The CDR3 totals 17 residues. Germline V gene sequence: CDR1 SNHLY, CDR2 FYNNEI. This chain's CDR3 is CASSTRQGALPTDTQYF. CDR3 nucleotides: TGTGCCAGCAGTACTCGACAGGGGGCACTTCCCACAGATACGCAGTATTTT.

The J gene is TRBJ1-1, the V gene TRBV7-9; 7 nucleotides align to TRBD1. CDR1 is SEHNR, CDR2 FQNEAQ, per germline (reference sequence). After removal of 0 bases from V and 1 base from J, the junction contained 2 bases not matched to a gene. The CDR3 has 15 residues. CDR3 protein: CASSLAAGGNTEAFF. The CDR3 DNA reads TGTGCCAGCAGCTTAGCGGCAGGGGGGAACACTGAAGCTTTCTTT.

This sequence joins TRBV7-9 and TRBJ1-5; 7 positions match TRBD1. The ends lost 6 bases at V and 0 bases at J; junction bases unmatched: 5. Per the germline V gene, CDR1 is SEHNR and CDR2 is FQNEAQ (reference sequence). The CDR3 is 15 amino acids. The CDR3 DNA reads TGTGCCAGCAGTTTGGGACAGATTAGCAATCAGCCCCAGCATTTT. The encoded protein is CASSLGQISNQPQHF. Full variable domain (missing parts from reference TRBV7-9 and TRBJ1-5): DTGVSQNPRHKITKRGQNVTFRCDPISEHNRLYWYRQTLGQGPEFLTYFQNEAQLEKSRLLSDRFSAERPKGSFSTLEIQRTEQGDSAMYLCASSLGQISNQPQHFGDGTRLSIL.

This clone was detected only a few times. The CDR3 sequence is CASSGTAPTGELFF. The CDR3, as DNA: TGTGCCAGCAGCGGGACAGCGCCTACCGGGGAGCTGTTTTTT. The V call is TRBV2, the J call TRBJ2-2; TRBD1 matches at 7 bases. Germline values: CDR1 SNHLY, CDR2 FYNNEI. CDR3 length: 14 amino acids. V was pared by 6 bases and J by 5 bases, with 6 bases of the junction left unmatched.

The chain links TRBV15 to TRBJ2-3; D ambiguous. This CDR3 region has 11 residues. With 1 base removed from V and 4 bases from J, the gap between germline ends came to 0 bases. Germline CDR1 LNHNV, CDR2 YYDKDF (reference sequence). The CDR3 DNA is TGTGCCACCAGCAGAGCAGATACGCAGTATTTT. It yields the protein CATSRADTQYF.

This chain connects TRBV2 to TRBJ1-2; 9 bases match TRBD1. V gave up 4 bases and J gave up 8 bases; unmatched junction bases: 11. The CDR3 totals 15 residues. Germline V CDR1 and CDR2: SNHLY, FYNNEI. The CDR3 loop is CASSGGTGLRGGYTF. Here the CDR3 DNA reads TGTGCCAGCAGTGGAGGGACAGGGCTGCGAGGAGGCTACACCTTC.

V usage is TRBV28 and J usage is TRBJ2-1; 10 bases match TRBD2. CDR1 is MDHEN, CDR2 SYDVKM, per germline. The CDR3 loop spans 21 amino acids. V lost 1 base and J lost 1; bases outside the gene matches: 16. The CDR3 coding sequence is TGTGCCAGCAGTTTATCTTGGAGTTGGGTAGCGGGAGGAATATCCTACAATGAGCAGTTCTTC. It specifies CASSLSWSWVAGGISYNEQFF. Complete variable domain (other parts from reference TRBV28 and TRBJ2-1): DVKVTQSSRYLVKRTGEKVFLECVQDMDHENMFWYRQDPGLGLRLIYFSYDVKMKEKGDIPEGYSVSREKKERFSLILESASTNQTSMYLCASSLSWSWVAGGISYNEQFFGPGTRLTVL.

V gene TRBV3-1 (or the pseudogene TRBV3-2) combines with J gene TRBJ2-7; a weak D match, TRBD2 (7 bases). This CDR3 has 13 residues. Trimming stripped 10 bases from V and 2 bases from J, with 15 bases between. The germline V gene has CDR1 LGHDT and CDR2 YNNKEL (reference sequence). In DNA, the CDR3 is TGTGCCAATCTCCCGCGGGGGCCCTACGAGCAGTACTTC. Protein: CANLPRGPYEQYF.

The rearrangement links TRBV11-2 to TRBJ1-2; 7 nucleotides match TRBD1. This CDR3 is 13 amino acids long. CDR1 and CDR2 (germline): SGHAT, FQNNGV. The junction had 5 bases not matched to a gene; V was cut back by 5 bases and J by 5 bases. The CDR3 spells CASSPGQEYGYTF. The CDR3, as DNA: TGTGCCAGCAGCCCTGGACAGGAATATGGCTACACCTTC.

The chain is built from TRBV11-2 and TRBJ2-2, with a weak D call TRBD1 (5 bases). V shed 4 bases and J shed 5 bases, with 17 bases lying between them. This CDR3 has 16 residues. Germline V gives CDR1 SGHAT, CDR2 FQNNGV. The CDR3 is CASSSIGGQGTGELFF. As DNA, the CDR3 is TGTGCCAGCAGCTCAATCGGTGGGCAGGGAACCGGGGAGCTGTTTTTT.

This sequence joins TRBV15 and TRBJ2-7; D ambiguous. Germline V gene data show CDR1 as LNHNV and CDR2 as YYDKDF (reference sequence). The CDR3 is 14 amino acids. The V and J ends lost 0 bases and 2 bases respectively, with 8 bases between them. The CDR3 region has the DNA TGTGCCACCAGCAGAGATCACGGGCCCTACGAGCAGTACTTC. It is translated as CATSRDHGPYEQYF.

The chain couples TRBV4-1 to TRBJ1-6; the D gene is possibly TRBD1 (6 bases). V dropped 3 bases and J dropped 10 bases, with 16 bases sitting between them. CDR3 length: 15 amino acids. The germline V gene has CDR1 MGHRA and CDR2 YSYEKL. The CDR3 coding sequence is TGCGCCAGCAGCCAGTCACAGGGTTTGGGGTCACCCCTCCACTTT. This translates into CASSQSQGLGSPLHF.

The chain joins TRBV4-3 to TRBJ2-2; D unresolved. V dropped 6 bases and J dropped 0 bases, with 11 bases sitting between them. There are 15 residues in the CDR3. Germline values: CDR1 LGHNA, CDR2 YSLEER. The CDR3 loop is CASSPEWANTGELFF. For the CDR3, the DNA is TGCGCCAGCAGTCCGGAGTGGGCGAACACCGGGGAGCTGTTTTTT.

This chain joins TRBV29-1 and TRBJ1-1; D uncertain. Per the germline V gene, CDR1 is SQVTM and CDR2 is ANQGSEA. V was pared by 4 bases and J by 5 bases, with 14 bases between. The CDR3 sequence is 13 residues long. The CDR3 coding sequence is TGCAGCGTTGGGGTACGGGCGTATACTGAAGCTTTCTTT. Amino acid sequence: CSVGVRAYTEAFF.

The chain couples TRBV11-1 to TRBJ2-3; a weak D match, TRBD1 (6 bases). The germline V gene encodes CDR1 SGHAT and CDR2 FQDESV (reference sequence). CDR3 length: 15 amino acids. The V end was cut by 1 base, the J end by 4 bases, with 12 bases between. CDR3 coding DNA: TGTGCCAGCAGCTTAGAAGGGGCAGGGGCAGATACGCAGTATTTT. It translates to CASSLEGAGADTQYF.

The genes are TRBV9 and TRBJ1-4, with D unclear. The CDR3 spans 13 residues. The V and J ends lost 3 bases and 3 bases respectively, with 6 bases between them. Germline V gene data show CDR1 as SGDLS and CDR2 as YYNGEE. The DNA of the CDR3 is TGTGCCAGCAGCGGAGGTCCTAATGAAAAACTGTTTTTT. Its translation is CASSGGPNEKLFF.

The chain combines TRBV27 with TRBJ2-1; a possible D gene is TRBD2 (6 bases). V was clipped by 5 bases and J by 0 bases, with 11 bases between them. There are 15 residues in the CDR3. Germline assignment: CDR1 MNHEY and CDR2 SMNVEV (reference sequence). DNA for the CDR3: TGTGCCAGCAGTCCGGGACTTATCTCCTACAATGAGCAGTTCTTC. Its protein is CASSPGLISYNEQFF.

This chain joins TRBV7-8 and TRBJ1-4, with D uncertain. This CDR3 has 15 residues. V lost 5 bases and J 0 bases, leaving 10 bases between the germline ends. Germline CDR1 reads SGHVS; CDR2 reads FQNEAQ. The CDR3 is CASSPRRSTNEKLFF. The CDR3 region has the DNA TGTGCCAGCAGCCCGCGGCGGTCAACTAATGAAAAACTGTTTTTT.

This chain connects TRBV7-2 to TRBJ1-5; D might be TRBD1 (6 bases). CDR3 length: 16 amino acids. CDR1 SGHTA and CDR2 FQGNSA come from the germline V gene. V lost 2 bases and J 2 bases, leaving 13 bases between the germline ends. The CDR3 spells CASSLNSAGGNQPQHF. In DNA, the CDR3 is TGTGCCAGCAGCTTAAATTCGGCAGGGGGCAATCAGCCCCAGCATTTT. The full variable domain, its missing parts supplied by reference TRBV7-2 and TRBJ1-5, is GAGVSQSPSNKVTEKGKDVELRCDPISGHTALYWYRQSLGQGLEFLIYFQGNSAPDKSGLPSDRFSAERTGGSVSTLTIQRTQQEDSAVYLCASSLNSAGGNQPQHFGDGTRLSIL.

V gene TRBV14 combines with J gene TRBJ1-3; D ambiguous. From germline, CDR1 is SGHDN and CDR2 FVKESK. V was cut by 2 bases and J by 4 bases, with 6 bases left in between. This CDR3 comprises 13 residues. The chain's CDR3 is CASSQSAGNTIYF. In nucleotides, the CDR3 is TGTGCCAGCAGCCAAAGCGCAGGAAACACCATATATTTT.

Here the CDR3 DNA reads TGTGCCAGCAGCTTGATGAACACTGAAGCTTTCTTT. Amino acid sequence: CASSLMNTEAFF. The chain employs TRBV5-8 and TRBJ1-1; D ambiguous. The length of the CDR3 is 12 residues. CDR1 SGHTS and CDR2 YDEGEE come from the germline V gene. V dropped 1 base and J dropped 0 bases, with 1 base sitting between them.

The genes are TRBV6-1 and TRBJ1-4; TRBD1 aligns across 8 bases. Germline lookup yields CDR1 MNHNS and CDR2 SASEGT. This CDR3 region has 14 residues. V dropped 2 bases and J dropped 6; count of bases not matched to a gene: 2. The CDR3 here is CASSEQGADEKLFF. In DNA form, the CDR3 reads TGTGCCAGCAGTGAACAGGGGGCGGATGAAAAACTGTTTTTT.

The V and J genes are TRBV28 and TRBJ1-1; tentative D call: TRBD1 (6 bases). This CDR3 is 12 amino acids long. Trimming shortened V by 2 bases and J by 6 bases, and 7 bases separated the two germline ends. The germline V gene has CDR1 MDHEN and CDR2 SYDVKM. CDR3 DNA sequence: TGTGCCAGCAGTTTAGGGGGCCCTGAAGCTTTCTTT. Amino acid sequence: CASSLGGPEAFF.

This clone is a singleton in its sample. The genes are TRBV7-2 and TRBJ1-5; 7 bases fit TRBD1. V was clipped by 8 bases and J by 1 base; unmatched bases: 5. The CDR3 totals 14 residues. CDR1 is SGHTA, CDR2 FQGNSA, per germline. DNA for the CDR3: TGTGCCAGCGCAGGGGGGACGAGCAATCAGCCCCAGCATTTT. Its translation is CASAGGTSNQPQHF.